These 21 T cell receptor beta chains were all obtained from the same sample, sequenced in a study of T cell responses to AZD1222 COVID-19 vaccine. Data came from immunoSEQ multiplex PCR; TCRdb stores just in-frame clones and leaves some out. The table shows some 150,000 clones, with over 90% occurring only once. The sequences come from peripheral blood, collected 28 days after the second AZD1222 dose. All receptors derive from an adult who received the AZD1222 COVID-19 vaccine.

In the case of this clone: This same CDR3 is encoded by further DNA sequences in the sample. The J gene is TRBJ1-2, the V gene TRBV19; perhaps TRBD1 as D (6 bases). The length of the CDR3 is 13 residues. Germline V gene data show CDR1 as LNHDA and CDR2 as SQIVND (reference sequence). V was shortened by 1 base and J by 4 bases, with 7 bases between the two germline ends. CDR3 in DNA: TGTGCCAGTAGTATAGGGACAGTCTATGGCTACACCTTC. It codes for CASSIGTVYGYTF.

V gene TRBV2 combines with J gene TRBJ2-7, with D tentatively TRBD2 (6 bases). Germline CDR1 is SNHLY and CDR2 is FYNNEI. This CDR3 has 16 residues. Deletions cut 3 bases from V and 4 bases from J, with 19 bases between. CDR3 nucleotide sequence: TGTGCCAGCAGTGAGAATCGTCCCTACGGGGGTTACGAGCAGTACTTC. Its translation: CASSENRPYGGYEQYF.

The rearrangement joins TRBV4-1 to TRBJ2-1; D not certain. CDR1 and CDR2 (germline): MGHRA, YSYEKL. Between the trimmed V and J ends, which lost 0 bases and 13 bases, there was a span of 13 bases. This CDR3 has 13 amino acids. The CDR3 bases are TGCGCCAGCAGCCAAGAACTGGATTTAGGCCAGTTCTTC. Translated: CASSQELDLGQFF.

This rearrangement joins TRBV28 to TRBJ2-1; no clear D. The CDR3 runs 18 residues. The germline V and J ends were trimmed by 5 bases and 0 bases, with 20 bases remaining between them. Germline V CDR1 and CDR2: MDHEN, SYDVKM. The CDR3 DNA is TGTGCCAGCAGTCCCCGGGCAGAATACACACTCTCCTACAATGAGCAGTTCTTC. It specifies CASSPRAEYTLSYNEQFF.

V gene TRBV12-3 or TRBV12-4 combines with J gene TRBJ2-1, with 9 nucleotides matching TRBD2. The trim removed 6 bases at V and 10 bases at J, leaving 7 bases unmatched. The CDR3 length is 13 residues. This CDR3 reads CASSLTSGREQFF. DNA of the CDR3: TGTGCCAGCAGCCTTACTAGCGGGCGAGAGCAGTTCTTC.

The table lists this clone with a few counts. The CDR3 DNA reads as TGTGCCAGCAGCGTAGGTCCAGGGGGCACTTCACCCCTCCACTTT. Encoded protein: CASSVGPGGTSPLHF. This sequence joins TRBV9 and TRBJ1-6; 8 bases are shared with TRBD1. Germline CDR1 reads SGDLS; CDR2 reads YYNGEE. J lost 9 bases, V lost 0 bases, and 5 bases had no gene match. This CDR3 spans 15 amino acids. Together with reference TRBV9 and TRBJ1-6, the CDR3 gives the full variable domain: DSGVTQTPKHLITATGQRVTLRCSPRSGDLSVYWYQQSLDQGLQFLIQYYNGEERAKGNILERFSAQQFPDLHSELNLSSLELGDSALYFCASSVGPGGTSPLHFGNGTRLTVT.

The chain recombines TRBV9 with TRBJ2-5; 11 positions match TRBD2. Germline assignment: CDR1 SGDLS and CDR2 YYNGEE. This CDR3 region has 18 residues. With 0 bases clipped from V and 1 base from J, the junction kept 8 bases outside the gene matches. In nucleotides, the CDR3 is TGTGCCAGCAGCGTAGCTCTTAGCGGGAGGGCCGGCCAAGAGACCCAGTACTTC. It translates to CASSVALSGRAGQETQYF.

This clone was counted once. J is TRBJ2-1 and V is TRBV28, with a weak D call TRBD1 (6 bases). Trimming stripped 6 bases from V and 0 bases from J, with 18 bases between. Germline assignment: CDR1 MDHEN and CDR2 SYDVKM. This CDR3 is 17 amino acids long. CDR3 coding DNA: TGTGCCAGCAGACCCTTGGACGGACAGAGCTCCTACAATGAGCAGTTCTTC. This gives the protein CASRPLDGQSSYNEQFF.

This clone was picked up a small number of times. The genes are TRBV4-1 and TRBJ1-3; TRBD1 matches at 7 bases. The J segment lost 4 bases and the V segment lost 1 base, leaving 7 bases of the junction unmatched. Germline CDR1 MGHRA, CDR2 YSYEKL. This CDR3 region has 16 residues. The CDR3 spells CASSQGPWTGGNTIYF. CDR3 in DNA: TGCGCCAGCAGCCAAGGACCCTGGACAGGAGGAAACACCATATATTTT.

DNA of the CDR3: TGTGCCAGTAGTGGTGGAGGGGGCGGTCAGCCCCAGCATTTT. It encodes CASSGGGGGQPQHF. This chain uses TRBV19 with TRBJ1-5; 7 bases agree with TRBD1. Germline V gene lookup returns CDR1 LNHDA and CDR2 SQIVND (reference sequence). This CDR3 region has 14 residues. Trimming removed 5 bases from V and 6 bases from J; junction bases left unmatched: 7.

The rearrangement links TRBV29-1 to TRBJ1-1; maybe TRBD1 (6 bases). Germline CDR1 SQVTM, CDR2 ANQGSEA. V lost 7 bases to trimming and J lost 6 bases, with 15 bases between them. The CDR3 is 12 amino acids. This CDR3 is CSAEDSWAEAFF. CDR3 sequence (DNA): TGCAGCGCAGAGGACAGTTGGGCTGAAGCTTTCTTT.

This clone is a singleton in its sample. This chain connects TRBV7-9 to TRBJ2-2; D may be TRBD1 (8 bases). This CDR3 is 17 amino acids long. Germline-derived CDR1 and CDR2 are SEHNR and FQNEAQ (reference sequence). V lost 4 bases and J 5 bases, leaving 20 bases between the germline ends. Here the CDR3 reads CASSSPFGQGGTGELFF. Here the CDR3 DNA reads TGTGCCAGCAGCTCCCCCTTTGGACAGGGAGGGACCGGGGAGCTGTTTTTT.

The chain uses TRBV19 and TRBJ2-1; 9 positions match TRBD2. The J segment lost 4 bases and the V segment lost 4 bases, leaving 14 bases of the junction unmatched. From germline, CDR1 is LNHDA and CDR2 SQIVND (reference sequence). CDR3 length: 18 amino acids. CDR3 coding DNA: TGTGCCAGTAGTACCGAGTCGGGGCTAGCGGGATATTACAATGAGCAGTTCTTC. Its translation: CASSTESGLAGYYNEQFF.

This chain joins TRBV7-9 and TRBJ1-3; D gene uncertain. Trimming cost V 5 bases and J 4 bases, with 9 bases left between them. The CDR3 length is 13 residues. Germline V lookup: CDR1 SEHNR, CDR2 FQNEAQ (reference sequence). Here the CDR3 DNA reads TGTGCCAGCAGCACCGCGGCGGGAAACACCATATATTTT. Its protein product is CASSTAAGNTIYF.

The V call is TRBV27, the J call TRBJ2-7; D is ambiguous. The CDR3 totals 13 residues. Germline assignment: CDR1 MNHEY and CDR2 SMNVEV (reference sequence). Trimming removed 3 bases at V and 2 bases at J, with 8 bases between. The CDR3 DNA reads TGTGCCAGCAGTTTCAACTCCGCCTACGAGCAGTACTTC. Amino acids: CASSFNSAYEQYF.

The chain combines TRBV19 with TRBJ2-7; TRBD1 is a possible D gene (5 bases). Germline V gene lookup returns CDR1 LNHDA and CDR2 SQIVND (reference sequence). The germline V and J ends were trimmed by 3 bases and 4 bases, with 16 bases remaining between them. The CDR3 extends over 15 amino acids. CDR3 in amino acids: CASSILQGGRYEQYF. The CDR3 nucleotides read TGTGCCAGTAGTATTCTTCAGGGTGGTCGGTACGAGCAGTACTTC.

This clone was detected only once. V is TRBV5-1 and J is TRBJ1-3, with a possible D match to TRBD1 (5 bases). Trimming stripped 0 bases from V and 4 bases from J, with 11 bases between. This CDR3 comprises 15 residues. Per the germline V gene, CDR1 is SGHRS and CDR2 is YFSETQ. The chain's CDR3 is CASSLVGTQGNTIYF. CDR3 DNA sequence: TGCGCCAGCAGCTTGGTTGGGACGCAGGGAAACACCATATATTTT.

The V gene is TRBV28, the J gene TRBJ1-1; no clear D. The germline V and J ends were trimmed by 6 bases and 4 bases, with 15 bases remaining between them. This CDR3 contains 14 residues. The germline V gene encodes CDR1 MDHEN and CDR2 SYDVKM. The CDR3 sequence: CASSKIQLGTEAFF. CDR3 bases: TGTGCCAGCAGCAAAATCCAGTTGGGCACTGAAGCTTTCTTT.

Turning to this clone: Other DNA sequences in the sample encode the same CDR3. This sequence joins TRBV28 and TRBJ2-7, with 8 bases identical to TRBD1. V lost 2 bases, J lost 4 bases, and 1 base stayed unmatched. CDR3 length: 13 residues. Germline lookup yields CDR1 MDHEN and CDR2 SYDVKM. The DNA for the CDR3 is TGTGCCAGCAGTTTAGGACAGGGTTACGAGCAGTACTTC. Amino acids: CASSLGQGYEQYF. The full variable domain, completed using reference TRBV28 and TRBJ2-7, is DVKVTQSSRYLVKRTGEKVFLECVQDMDHENMFWYRQDPGLGLRLIYFSYDVKMKEKGDIPEGYSVSREKKERFSLILESASTNQTSMYLCASSLGQGYEQYFGPGTRLTVT.

Of note for this clone: Other DNA sequences in the same sample also yield this CDR3. This sequence joins TRBV3-1 (or the pseudogene TRBV3-2) and TRBJ1-3; D call uncertain. V lost 1 base and J lost 2, with 9 bases in between. The CDR3 spans 15 residues. The V gene's germline CDR1 is LGHDT and CDR2 YNNKEL (reference sequence). Here the CDR3 DNA reads TGTGCCAGCAGCCAAGGGGCGGGAGCTGGAAACACCATATATTTT. Protein sequence: CASSQGAGAGNTIYF.

V is TRBV12-3 or TRBV12-4 and J is TRBJ2-1; D is undetermined. Trimming removed 3 bases at V and 15 bases at J, with 15 bases between. This CDR3 is 12 amino acids long. The CDR3, as DNA: TGTGCCAGCAGTTTTTCTACAAGGGATTGGTTCTTC. This codes for CASSFSTRDWFF.